This TCR beta chain was recovered during a study of shared clonotypes between healthy human individuals. Points from the study as a whole: Compared with memory subsets, naive subsets generally had larger estimated richness.

TCRdb keeps only in-frame clones here, not all; method: immunoSEQ multiplex PCR. The data hold roughly 1,100,000 clones, with around 75% observed a single time. The length of the CDR3 is 15 residues. From germline, CDR1 is SSHAT and CDR2 FNYEAQ (reference sequence). In the case of this clone: What it recognizes is unknown. Germline is not matched at one junction end, which may reflect a read error.

The chain combines TRBV7-7 with TRBJ2-2; the D gene is possibly TRBD1 (6 bases). The sample comprised memory CD4+ T cells sorted from blood. Described subset: CD45RA-negative fraction. The TCR sequence derives from a man aged 18 to 29 in good health. The CDR3 bases are TGTGCTAGCAGCTTATCAGGGGTAGGGACCGGGGAGCTGTTTTTT. It translates to CASSLSGVGTGELFF.